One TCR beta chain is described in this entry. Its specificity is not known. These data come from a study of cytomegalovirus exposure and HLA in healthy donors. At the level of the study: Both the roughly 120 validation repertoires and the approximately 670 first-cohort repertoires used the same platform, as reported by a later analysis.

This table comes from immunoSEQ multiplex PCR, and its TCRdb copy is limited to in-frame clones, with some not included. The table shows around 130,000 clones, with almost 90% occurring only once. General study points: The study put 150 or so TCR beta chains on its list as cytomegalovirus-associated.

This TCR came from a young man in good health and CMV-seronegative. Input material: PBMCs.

As DNA, the CDR3 is TGTGCCACCGCACAGGCCGGGGAGCTGTTTTTT. This translates into CATAQAGELFF. The chain employs TRBV7-9 and TRBJ2-2; D might be TRBD1 (5 bases). The germline V and J ends were trimmed by 10 bases and 6 bases, with 9 bases remaining between them. CDR3 length: 11 residues. Germline loops: CDR1 SEHNR, CDR2 FQNEAQ (reference sequence).